This T cell receptor (beta chain) is drawn from a study of CD8 T cells in ankylosing spondylitis. General observations from the study: Several highly homologous variants formed a TCR beta motif that appeared characteristic of ankylosing spondylitis blood. Clones tied to disease were said to be significantly enriched in matched ankylosing spondylitis synovial fluid.

The sample holds a few counts of this clonotype. What it binds is unknown. Trimming stripped 5 bases from V and 6 bases from J, with 13 bases between. This CDR3 is built from 13 residues. Germline CDR1 and CDR2: SGHNT and YENEEA. Library preparation for TCR beta used quantitative 5'-RACE with molecular barcodes. TCRdb re-analysed the 5' RACE reads in MiXCR, keeping a single row per CDR3 protein. The data contain under 950,000 distinct CDR3 sequences, 15% to 20% of them singletons. Material for sequencing was blood, either unsorted or a sorted T cell fraction (not recorded which). The sequence came from a male donor with ankylosing spondylitis. The chain recombines TRBV11-3 with TRBJ1-1, with D maybe TRBD1 (5 bases). The CDR3 DNA sequence: TGTGCCAGCAGCCCCCAACAGGACTCTGAAGCTTTCTTT. Translation: CASSPQQDSEAFF.